The sequence of this T cell receptor beta chain was determined in a study of identical twins (dated by TCRdb to about 2016). With respect to the entire study: To test whether fetal clonotypes persist, this study deep-sequenced TCR alpha and beta repertoires from monozygotic twins, from unrelated adults of various ages, and from cord blood. Replicate twin experiments were performed at different times using different library preparation protocols to rule out contamination.

Study-wide findings and limitations: Abundant cord blood beta clonotypes carried fewer insertions; young adult naive repertoires showed a weaker similar trend, while memory repertoires showed none. Excess twin sharing in beta out-of-frame sequences was weaker because fewer shared sequences lowered the signal-to-noise ratio. Because the same donors could not be followed over many years, the conclusions relied on cross-sectional statistical analysis. Out-of-frame TCR alpha sequences shared between twins showed an excess of low generation-probability sequences compared with coincidental sharing between unrelated individuals. Invariant T cells such as MAIT and iNKT could partly confound zero-insertion analyses, though diverse VJ usage argued against this for most clonotypes. Out-of-frame TCR alpha sharing in monozygotic twins was systematically underestimated by recombination models, whereas sharing between unrelated individuals was in agreement with the recombination models.

This clonotype was seen repeatedly, ten times or more. Its antigen is still unknown. No quality values exist for individual bases; no much larger clone is one base distant. CDR1 and CDR2, looked up from the germline V gene, are SGDLS and YYNGEE. Inclusive of the bounding cysteine and phenylalanine, the CDR3 is 14 residues long. Only CDR3 DNA is held: 42 bases, read in frame from base 1. Trimming at the junction amounts to 4 bases on V and 4 bases on J, and the germline ends lie 12 bases apart. Every donor in the study was a healthy Caucasian. The twin cohort consisted of three pairs of female monozygotic twins, all aged roughly 18 to 30 years. CD4+ and CD8+ T cell populations were isolated with positive isolation kits from Invitrogen. The library was produced with 5' RACE. The data were produced on an Illumina HiSeq 2000. Template switching introduced a universal primer binding site; the final cDNA contained a unique molecular identifier, enabling accurate counting of TCR cDNA molecules. First-strand cDNA for TCR alpha and beta chains was synthesized from specific primers in the conserved constant-segment region. To control for contamination, each cDNA library was double barcoded with a SMART-Mk sample barcode plus Illumina barcodes. Two successive PCR steps introduced TruSeq adapter sequences along with Illumina sample barcodes. The TCR alpha and beta cDNA libraries were sequenced on the Illumina HiSeq platform using custom primers. In the paper's pipeline: MiGEC processed the raw reads to extract unique molecular identifiers, while MiXCR was used to determine the CDR3 positions. For each individual, recombination models were inferred using an EM algorithm with the repgenHMM and IGoR tools. The analysis of shared clonotypes was done with the tcR package in R, with sharing normalized by the product of cloneset sizes. To study raw recombination free of thymic and clonal selection effects, out-of-frame nonproductive sequences were analyzed. Clones were called with MiXCR by TCRdb after fastp trimmed the public reads at Q25, and only in-frame beta chains were retained. Identical CDR3 protein sequences are pooled into one entry, listed with their most common genes and DNA. Here the V and J calls rest on TCRdb's processing, not on the authors' analysis. The sample table lists about 240,000 distinct CDR3 sequences, approximately 7.3% of them with a count of one. Of the sample, around 5.4% falls within the top ten clones.

These data were likewise used in another study, on yellow fever vaccine responses in identical twins. Taken from the second paper: According to the authors, in identical twins the way T cells responded to vaccination appeared partly convergent and partly personalized. The study precisely tracked vaccine-responding T cell clones in identical twins.

The material sequenced was CD8+ T cells sorted from blood. This sequence uses TRBV9 and TRBJ1-5; D gene: possibly TRBD1, on 6 matching bases. The receptor comes from a woman between 18 and 29 years old in good health. CDR3 region: CASSTTGDNQPQHF. The DNA reads TGTGCCAGCAGCACGACAGGTGATAATCAGCCCCAGCATTTT.